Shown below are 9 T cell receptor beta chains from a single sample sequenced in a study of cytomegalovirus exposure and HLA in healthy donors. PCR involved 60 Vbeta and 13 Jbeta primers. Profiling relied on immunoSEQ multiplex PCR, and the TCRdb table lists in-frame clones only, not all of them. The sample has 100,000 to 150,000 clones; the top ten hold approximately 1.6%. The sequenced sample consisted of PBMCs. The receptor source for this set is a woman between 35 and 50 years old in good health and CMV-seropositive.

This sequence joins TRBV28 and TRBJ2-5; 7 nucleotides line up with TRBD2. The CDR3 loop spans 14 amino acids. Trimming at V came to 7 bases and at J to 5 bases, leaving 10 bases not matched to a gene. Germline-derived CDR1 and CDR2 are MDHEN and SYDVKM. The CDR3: CASTHPRGGETQYF. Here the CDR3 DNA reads TGTGCCAGCACACACCCTAGGGGAGGGGAGACCCAGTACTTC.

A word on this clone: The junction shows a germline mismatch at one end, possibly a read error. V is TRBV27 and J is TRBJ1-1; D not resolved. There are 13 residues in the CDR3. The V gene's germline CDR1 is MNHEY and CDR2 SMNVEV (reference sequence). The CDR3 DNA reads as TGTGCCAGCCGTTTCGGGGTAATAGGTGAAGCTTTCTTT. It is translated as CASRFGVIGEAFF.

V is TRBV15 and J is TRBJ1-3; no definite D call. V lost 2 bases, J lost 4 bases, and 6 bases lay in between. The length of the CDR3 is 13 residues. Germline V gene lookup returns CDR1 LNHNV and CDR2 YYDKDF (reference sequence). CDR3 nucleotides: TGTGCCACCAGCAGAAAACAGGGAAACACCATATATTTT. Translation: CATSRKQGNTIYF.

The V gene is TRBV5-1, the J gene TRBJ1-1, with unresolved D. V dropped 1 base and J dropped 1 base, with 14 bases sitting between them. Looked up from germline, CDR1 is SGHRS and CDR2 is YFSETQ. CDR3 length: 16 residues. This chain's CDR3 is CASSLQSGFRNTEAFF. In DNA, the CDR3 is TGCGCCAGCAGCTTGCAGTCAGGATTTAGGAACACTGAAGCTTTCTTT.

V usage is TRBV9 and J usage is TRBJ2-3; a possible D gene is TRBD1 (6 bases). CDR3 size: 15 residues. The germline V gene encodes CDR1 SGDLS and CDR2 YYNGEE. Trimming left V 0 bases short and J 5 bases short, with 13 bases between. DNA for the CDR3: TGTGCCAGCAGCGTAGGAGGGGGAAGGGTAGATACGCAGTATTTT. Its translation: CASSVGGGRVDTQYF.

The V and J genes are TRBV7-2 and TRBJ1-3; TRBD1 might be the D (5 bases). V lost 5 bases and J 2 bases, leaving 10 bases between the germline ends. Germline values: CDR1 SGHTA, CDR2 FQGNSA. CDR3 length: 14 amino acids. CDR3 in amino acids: CASSQRTPGNTIYF. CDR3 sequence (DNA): TGTGCCAGCAGCCAGAGGACACCTGGAAACACCATATATTTT. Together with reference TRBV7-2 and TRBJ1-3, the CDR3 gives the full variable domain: GAGVSQSPSNKVTEKGKDVELRCDPISGHTALYWYRQSLGQGLEFLIYFQGNSAPDKSGLPSDRFSAERTGGSVSTLTIQRTQQEDSAVYLCASSQRTPGNTIYFGEGSWLTVV.

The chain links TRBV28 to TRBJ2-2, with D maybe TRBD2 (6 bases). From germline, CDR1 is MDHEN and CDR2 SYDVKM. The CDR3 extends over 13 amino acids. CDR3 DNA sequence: TGTGGGGTAGGCGGGATGAACACCGGGGAGCTGTTTTTT. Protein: CGVGGMNTGELFF.

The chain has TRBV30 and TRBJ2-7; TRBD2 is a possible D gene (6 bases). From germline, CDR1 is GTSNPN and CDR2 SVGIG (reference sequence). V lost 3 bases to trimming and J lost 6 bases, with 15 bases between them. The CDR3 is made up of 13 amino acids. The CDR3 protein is CAWSGLTGGEQYF. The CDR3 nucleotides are TGTGCCTGGAGCGGACTAACCGGGGGCGAGCAGTACTTC.

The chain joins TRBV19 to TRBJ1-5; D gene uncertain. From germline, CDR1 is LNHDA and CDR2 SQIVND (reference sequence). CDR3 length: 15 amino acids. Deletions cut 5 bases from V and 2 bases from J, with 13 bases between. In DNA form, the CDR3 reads TGTGCCAGTAGTGCGACGGCCCGGGGCAATCAGCCCCAGCATTTT. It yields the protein CASSATARGNQPQHF.